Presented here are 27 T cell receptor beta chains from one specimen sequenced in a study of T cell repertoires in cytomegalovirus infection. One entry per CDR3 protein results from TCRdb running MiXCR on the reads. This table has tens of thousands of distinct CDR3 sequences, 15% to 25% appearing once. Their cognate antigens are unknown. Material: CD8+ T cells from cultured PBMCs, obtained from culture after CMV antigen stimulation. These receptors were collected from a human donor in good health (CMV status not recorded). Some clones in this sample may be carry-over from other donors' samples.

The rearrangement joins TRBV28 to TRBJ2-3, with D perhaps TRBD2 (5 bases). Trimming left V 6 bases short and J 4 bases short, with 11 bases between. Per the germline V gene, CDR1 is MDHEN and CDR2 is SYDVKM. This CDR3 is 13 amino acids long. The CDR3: CASRSSWADTQYF. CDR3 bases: TGTGCCAGCAGGTCTAGCTGGGCAGATACGCAGTATTTT.

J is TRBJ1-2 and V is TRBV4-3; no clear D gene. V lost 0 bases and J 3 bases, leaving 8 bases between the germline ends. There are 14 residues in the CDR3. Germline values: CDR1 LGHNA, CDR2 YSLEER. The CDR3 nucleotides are TGCGCCAGCAGCCAAGATTGGCAGCACTATGGCTACACCTTC. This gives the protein CASSQDWQHYGYTF.

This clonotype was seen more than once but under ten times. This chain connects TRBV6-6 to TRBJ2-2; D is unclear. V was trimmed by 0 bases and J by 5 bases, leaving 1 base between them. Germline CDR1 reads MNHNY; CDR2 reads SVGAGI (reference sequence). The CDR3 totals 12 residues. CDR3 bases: TGTGCCAGCAGTTACTCGACCGGGGAGCTGTTTTTT. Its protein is CASSYSTGELFF.

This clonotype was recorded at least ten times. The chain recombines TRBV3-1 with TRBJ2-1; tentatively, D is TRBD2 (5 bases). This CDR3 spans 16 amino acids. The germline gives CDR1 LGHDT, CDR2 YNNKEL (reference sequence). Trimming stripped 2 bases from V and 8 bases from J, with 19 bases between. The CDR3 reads CASSQTYAGRWDEQFF. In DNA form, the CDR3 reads TGTGCCAGCAGCCAAACTTACGCGGGTCGATGGGATGAGCAGTTCTTC.

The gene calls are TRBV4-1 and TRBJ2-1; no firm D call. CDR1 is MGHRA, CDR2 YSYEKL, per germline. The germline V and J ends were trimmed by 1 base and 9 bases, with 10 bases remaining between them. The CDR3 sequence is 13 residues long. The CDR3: CASSQGAYGEQFF. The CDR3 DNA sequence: TGCGCCAGCAGCCAAGGGGCGTACGGTGAGCAGTTCTTC.

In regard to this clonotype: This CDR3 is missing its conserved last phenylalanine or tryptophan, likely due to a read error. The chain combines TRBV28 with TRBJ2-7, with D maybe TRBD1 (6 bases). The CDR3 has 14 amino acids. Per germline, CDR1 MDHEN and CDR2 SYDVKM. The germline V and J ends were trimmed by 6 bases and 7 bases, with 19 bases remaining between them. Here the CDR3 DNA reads TGTGCCAGCAGGGAAACCGGGACAATCCGGGAGCAGTACATC. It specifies CASRETGTIREQYI.

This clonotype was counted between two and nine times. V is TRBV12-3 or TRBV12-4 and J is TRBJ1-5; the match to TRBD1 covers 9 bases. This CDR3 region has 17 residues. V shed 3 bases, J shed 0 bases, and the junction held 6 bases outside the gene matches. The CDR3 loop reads CASSFGQGIYSNQPQHF. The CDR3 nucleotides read TGTGCCAGCAGTTTCGGACAGGGGATATATAGCAATCAGCCCCAGCATTTT.

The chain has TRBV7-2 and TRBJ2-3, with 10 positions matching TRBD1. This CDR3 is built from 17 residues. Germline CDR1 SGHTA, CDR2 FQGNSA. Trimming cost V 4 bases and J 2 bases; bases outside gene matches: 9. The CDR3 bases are TGTGCCAGCAGCTCCAAACGAGGACAGGGGGACACAGATACGCAGTATTTT. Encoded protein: CASSSKRGQGDTDTQYF.

The CDR3 DNA follows: TGTGCCAGCAAGCAGGGACACCAAATCACCTACGAGCAGTACTTC. Translated: CASKQGHQITYEQYF. This chain joins TRBV12-3 or TRBV12-4 and TRBJ2-7; possibly TRBD1 for D (6 bases). Trimming shortened V by 7 bases and J by 2 bases, and 18 bases separated the two germline ends. The CDR3 length is 15 residues.

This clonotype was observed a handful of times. The CDR3 reads CASSFSANNEQFF. Written as DNA, the CDR3 is TGTGCCAGCAGCTTCAGCGCGAACAATGAGCAGTTCTTC. The chain has TRBV7-6 and TRBJ2-1; D gene unclear. Germline values: CDR1 SGHVS, CDR2 FNYEAQ. The V gene lost 3 bases and the J gene lost 5 bases, with 8 bases spanning the gap. The CDR3 contains 13 residues.

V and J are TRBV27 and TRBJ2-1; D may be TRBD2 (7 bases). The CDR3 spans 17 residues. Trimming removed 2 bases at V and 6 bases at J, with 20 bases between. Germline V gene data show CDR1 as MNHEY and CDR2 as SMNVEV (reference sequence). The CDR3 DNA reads TGTGCCAGCAGTTTAAATTTTGGAGGGGGGGCCTTCAATGAGCAGTTCTTC. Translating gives CASSLNFGGGAFNEQFF.

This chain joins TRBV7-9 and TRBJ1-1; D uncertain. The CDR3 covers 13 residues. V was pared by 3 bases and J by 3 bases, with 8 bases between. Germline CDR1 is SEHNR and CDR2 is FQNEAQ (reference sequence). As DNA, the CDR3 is TGTGCCAGCAGCTTTGGCGGTTACACTGAAGCTTTCTTT. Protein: CASSFGGYTEAFF.

DNA for the CDR3: TGTGCCAGCAGGACAGGGGACACAGATACGCAGTATTTT. This codes for CASRTGDTDTQYF. The chain employs TRBV7-9 and TRBJ2-3, with 8 nucleotides matching TRBD1. CDR3 length: 13 residues. After removal of 6 bases from V and 2 bases from J, the junction contained 1 base not matched to a gene. Germline CDR1 is SEHNR and CDR2 is FQNEAQ (reference sequence).

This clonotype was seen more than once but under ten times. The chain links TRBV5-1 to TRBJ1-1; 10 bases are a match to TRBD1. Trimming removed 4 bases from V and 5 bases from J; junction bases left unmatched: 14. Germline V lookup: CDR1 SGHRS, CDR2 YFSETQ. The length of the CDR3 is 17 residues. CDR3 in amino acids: CASSTDKDRGWDTEAFF. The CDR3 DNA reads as TGCGCCAGCAGCACCGATAAGGACAGGGGGTGGGATACTGAAGCTTTCTTT.

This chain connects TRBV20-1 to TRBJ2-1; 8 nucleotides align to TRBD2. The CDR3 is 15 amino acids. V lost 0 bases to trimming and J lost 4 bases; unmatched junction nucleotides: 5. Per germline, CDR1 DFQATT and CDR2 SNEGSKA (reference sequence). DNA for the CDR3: TGCAGTGCTAGAGATGGGGGACTAGAATACAATGAGCAGTTCTTC. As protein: CSARDGGLEYNEQFF.

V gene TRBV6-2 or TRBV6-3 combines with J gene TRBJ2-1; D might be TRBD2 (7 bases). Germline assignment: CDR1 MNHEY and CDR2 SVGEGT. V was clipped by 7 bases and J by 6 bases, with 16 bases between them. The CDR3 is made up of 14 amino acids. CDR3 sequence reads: CASNGTRGGNEQFF. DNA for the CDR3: TGTGCCAGCAACGGGACAAGGGGGGGCAATGAGCAGTTCTTC.

The CDR3 loop is CASSLFGGGTMDEQYF. The DNA for the CDR3 is TGTGCCAGCAGCTTATTTGGCGGGGGGACCATGGACGAGCAGTACTTC. The rearrangement uses TRBV7-3 and TRBJ2-7; 8 bases are a match to TRBD2. The V and J ends lost 2 bases and 5 bases, in that order; junction bases with no gene match: 11. In germline, CDR1 is SGHTA, CDR2 FQGTGA. The CDR3 totals 16 residues.

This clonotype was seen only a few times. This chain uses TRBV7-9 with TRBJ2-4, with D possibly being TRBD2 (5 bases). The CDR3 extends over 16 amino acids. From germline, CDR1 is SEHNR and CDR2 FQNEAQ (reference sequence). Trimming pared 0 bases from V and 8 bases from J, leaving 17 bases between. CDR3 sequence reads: CASSLAEAELRYIQYF. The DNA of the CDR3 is TGTGCCAGCAGCTTAGCGGAGGCGGAGCTGAGGTACATTCAGTACTTC.

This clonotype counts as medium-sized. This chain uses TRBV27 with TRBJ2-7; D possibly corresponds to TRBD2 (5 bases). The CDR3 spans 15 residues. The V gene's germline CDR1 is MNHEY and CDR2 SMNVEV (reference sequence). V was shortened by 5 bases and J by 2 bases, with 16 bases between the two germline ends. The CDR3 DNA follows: TGTGCCAGCAGTCCACAGTCAGCCGGGGCCTACGAGCAGTACTTC. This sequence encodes CASSPQSAGAYEQYF.

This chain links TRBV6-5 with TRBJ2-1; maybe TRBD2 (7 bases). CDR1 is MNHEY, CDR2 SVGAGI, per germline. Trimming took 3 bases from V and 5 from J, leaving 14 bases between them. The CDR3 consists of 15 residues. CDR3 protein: CASSYTGRGHNEQFF. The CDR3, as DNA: TGTGCCAGCAGTTATACAGGGAGGGGACACAATGAGCAGTTCTTC.

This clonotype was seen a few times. CDR3 nucleotides: TGCGCCAGCAGCTTGGAGAGAGCGGGGGGATCCTACGAGCAGTACTTC. This translates into CASSLERAGGSYEQYF. This chain connects TRBV5-1 to TRBJ2-7, with TRBD2 matching over 9 bases. V shed 0 bases, J shed 1 base, and the junction held 5 bases outside the gene matches. The CDR3 consists of 16 residues. In germline, CDR1 is SGHRS, CDR2 YFSETQ.

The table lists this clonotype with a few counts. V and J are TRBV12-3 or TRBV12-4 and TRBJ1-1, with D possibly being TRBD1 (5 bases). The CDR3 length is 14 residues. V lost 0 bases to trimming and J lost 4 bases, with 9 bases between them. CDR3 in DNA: TGTGCCAGCAGTTTAGCAGGGGCGGCCACTGAAGCTTTCTTT. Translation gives CASSLAGAATEAFF.

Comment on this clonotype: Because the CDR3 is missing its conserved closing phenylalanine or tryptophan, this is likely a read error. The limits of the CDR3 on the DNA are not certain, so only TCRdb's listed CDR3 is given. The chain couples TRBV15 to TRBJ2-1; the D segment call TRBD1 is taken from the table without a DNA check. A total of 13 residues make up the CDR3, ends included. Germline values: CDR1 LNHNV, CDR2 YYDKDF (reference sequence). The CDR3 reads CATSRDHAETDPL.

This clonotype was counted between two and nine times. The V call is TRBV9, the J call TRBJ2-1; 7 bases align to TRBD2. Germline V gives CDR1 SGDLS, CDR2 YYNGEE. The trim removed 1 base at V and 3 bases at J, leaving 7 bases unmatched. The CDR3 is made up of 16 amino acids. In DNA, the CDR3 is TGTGCCAGCAGCGTAAGGATAGGGACTAACTACAATGAGCAGTTCTTC. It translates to CASSVRIGTNYNEQFF.

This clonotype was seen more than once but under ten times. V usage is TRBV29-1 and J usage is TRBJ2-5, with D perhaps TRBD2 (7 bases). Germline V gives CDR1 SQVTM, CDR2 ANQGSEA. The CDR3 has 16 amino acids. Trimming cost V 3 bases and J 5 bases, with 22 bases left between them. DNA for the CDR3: TGCAGCGTTGAGAGGAGGGGGGAGGGCCCGTATGAGACCCAGTACTTC. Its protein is CSVERRGEGPYETQYF.

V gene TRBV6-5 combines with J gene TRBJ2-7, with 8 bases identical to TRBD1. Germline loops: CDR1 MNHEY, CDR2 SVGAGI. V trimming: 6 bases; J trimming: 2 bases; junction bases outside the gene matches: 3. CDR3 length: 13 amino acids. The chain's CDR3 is CASRLGQAYEQYF. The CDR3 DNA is TGTGCCAGCAGGTTGGGACAGGCCTACGAGCAGTACTTC.

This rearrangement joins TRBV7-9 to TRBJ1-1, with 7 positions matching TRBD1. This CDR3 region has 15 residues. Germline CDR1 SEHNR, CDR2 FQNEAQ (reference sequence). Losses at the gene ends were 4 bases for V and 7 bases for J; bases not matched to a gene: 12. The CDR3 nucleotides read TGTGCCAGCAGCTCCGGGACAGCCTTTCGATTTGAAGCTTTCTTT. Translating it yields CASSSGTAFRFEAFF. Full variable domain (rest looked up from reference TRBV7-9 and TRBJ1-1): DTGVSQNPRHKITKRGQNVTFRCDPISEHNRLYWYRQTLGQGPEFLTYFQNEAQLEKSRLLSDRFSAERPKGSFSTLEIQRTEQGDSAMYLCASSSGTAFRFEAFFGQGTRLTVV.